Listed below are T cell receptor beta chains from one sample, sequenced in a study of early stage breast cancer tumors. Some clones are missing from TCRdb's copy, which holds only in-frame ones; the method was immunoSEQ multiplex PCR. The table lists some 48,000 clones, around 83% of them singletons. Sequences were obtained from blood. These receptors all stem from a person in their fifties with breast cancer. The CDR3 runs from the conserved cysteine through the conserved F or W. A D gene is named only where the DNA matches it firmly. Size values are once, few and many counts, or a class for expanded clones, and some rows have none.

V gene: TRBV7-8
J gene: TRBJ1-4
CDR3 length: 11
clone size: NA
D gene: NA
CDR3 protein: CASSWGEKLFF
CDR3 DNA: TGTGCCAGCAGCTGGGGGGAAAAACTGTTTTTT

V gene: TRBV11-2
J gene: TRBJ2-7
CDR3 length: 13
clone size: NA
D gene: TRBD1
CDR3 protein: CASSRTGGGEQYF
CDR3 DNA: TGTGCCAGCAGCCGGACAGGGGGCGGCGAGCAGTACTTC

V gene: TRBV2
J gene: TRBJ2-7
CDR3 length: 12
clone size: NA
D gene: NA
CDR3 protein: CASMGRPYEQYF
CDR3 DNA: TGTGCCAGCATGGGCAGGCCTTACGAGCAGTACTTC

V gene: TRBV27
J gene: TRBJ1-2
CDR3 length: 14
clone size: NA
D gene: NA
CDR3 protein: CASSPGGEYYGYTF
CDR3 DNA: TGTGCCAGCAGCCCTGGGGGGGAGTACTATGGCTACACCTTC

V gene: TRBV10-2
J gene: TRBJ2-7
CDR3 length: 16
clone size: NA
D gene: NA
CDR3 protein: CASTQGPVLYSYEQYF
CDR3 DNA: TGCGCCAGCACCCAGGGACCAGTTCTTTACTCCTACGAGCAGTACTTC

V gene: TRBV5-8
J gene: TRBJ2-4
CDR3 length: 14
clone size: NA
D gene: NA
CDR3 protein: CASSHLRYKNIQYF
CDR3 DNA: TGTGCCAGCAGCCATCTTCGGTACAAAAACATTCAGTACTTC

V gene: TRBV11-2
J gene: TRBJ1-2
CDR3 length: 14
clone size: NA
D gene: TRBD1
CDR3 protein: CASSSGGLGYGYTF
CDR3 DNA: TGTGCCAGCAGCTCAGGGGGATTGGGCTATGGCTACACCTTC

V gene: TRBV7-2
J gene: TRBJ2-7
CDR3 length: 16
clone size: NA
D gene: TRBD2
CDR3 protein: CASSSEEGFGRSEQYF
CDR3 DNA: TGTGCCAGCAGCTCGGAGGAGGGTTTCGGGAGGAGCGAGCAGTACTTC

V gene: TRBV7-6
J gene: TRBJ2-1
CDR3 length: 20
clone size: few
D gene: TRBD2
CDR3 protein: CASSGTPGLAGERTYNEQFF
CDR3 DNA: TGTGCCAGCAGCGGAACCCCTGGACTAGCGGGAGAGAGGACCTACAATGAGCAGTTCTTC

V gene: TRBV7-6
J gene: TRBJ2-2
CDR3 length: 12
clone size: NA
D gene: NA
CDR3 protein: CASRLLTGELFF
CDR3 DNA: TGTGCCAGCAGATTACTCACCGGGGAGCTGTTTTTT

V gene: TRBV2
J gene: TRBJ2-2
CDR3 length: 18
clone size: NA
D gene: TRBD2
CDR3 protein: CASRIIERETEGTGELFF
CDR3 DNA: TGTGCCAGCAGGATTATTGAGCGGGAAACCGAAGGGACCGGGGAGCTGTTTTTT

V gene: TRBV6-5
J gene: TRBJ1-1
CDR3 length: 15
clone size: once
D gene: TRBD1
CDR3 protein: CASSYSGQIGTEAFF
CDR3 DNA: TGTGCCAGCAGTTACTCGGGACAGATTGGCACTGAAGCTTTCTTT

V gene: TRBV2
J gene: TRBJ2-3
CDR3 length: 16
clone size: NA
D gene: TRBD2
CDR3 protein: CASSETGGRNPDTQYF
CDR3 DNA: TGTGCCAGCAGTGAAACGGGGGGGAGAAATCCAGATACGCAGTATTTT

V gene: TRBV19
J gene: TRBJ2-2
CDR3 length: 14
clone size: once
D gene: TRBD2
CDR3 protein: CASNSGANTGELFF
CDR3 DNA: TGTGCCAGTAATAGCGGGGCGAACACCGGGGAGCTGTTTTTT

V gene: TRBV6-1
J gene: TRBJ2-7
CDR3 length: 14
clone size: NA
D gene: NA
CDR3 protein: CASRTGHNSYEQYF
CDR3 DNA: TGTGCCAGCAGGACGGGACATAATTCCTACGAGCAGTACTTC

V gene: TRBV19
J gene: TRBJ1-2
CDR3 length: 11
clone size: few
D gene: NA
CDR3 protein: CASSIGYGYTF
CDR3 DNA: TGTGCCAGTAGTATAGGCTATGGCTACACCTTC

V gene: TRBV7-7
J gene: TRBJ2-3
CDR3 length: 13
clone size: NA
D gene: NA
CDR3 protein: CASSLGAGDTQYF
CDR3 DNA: TGTGCTAGCAGCTTAGGAGCAGGGGATACGCAGTATTTT

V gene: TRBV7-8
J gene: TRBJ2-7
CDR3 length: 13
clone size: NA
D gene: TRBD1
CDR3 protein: CASSPSRGREQYF
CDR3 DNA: TGTGCCAGCAGCCCGTCCAGGGGGCGCGAGCAGTACTTC

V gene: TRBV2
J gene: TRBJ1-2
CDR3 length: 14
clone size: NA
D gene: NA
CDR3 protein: CASSETRQNYGYTF
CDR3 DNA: TGTGCCAGCAGTGAAACACGGCAGAACTATGGCTACACCTTC

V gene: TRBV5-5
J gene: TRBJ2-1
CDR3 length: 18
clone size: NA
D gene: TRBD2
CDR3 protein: CASSLGTSGRAGHNEQFF
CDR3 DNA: TGTGCCAGCAGCTTAGGGACTAGCGGGAGGGCCGGCCACAATGAGCAGTTCTTC

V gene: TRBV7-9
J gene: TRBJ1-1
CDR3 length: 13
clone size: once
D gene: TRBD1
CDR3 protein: CASSRGQGLEAFF
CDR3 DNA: TGTGCCAGCAGCCGGGGACAGGGCTTAGAAGCTTTCTTT

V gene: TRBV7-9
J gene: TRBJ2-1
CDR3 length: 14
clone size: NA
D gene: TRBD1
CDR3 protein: CASSLVRRGPAQFF
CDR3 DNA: TGTGCCAGCAGCTTAGTTCGCAGGGGGCCCGCTCAGTTCTTC

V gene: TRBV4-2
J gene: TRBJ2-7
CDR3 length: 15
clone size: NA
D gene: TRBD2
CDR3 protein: CASSPRLAGVYEQYF
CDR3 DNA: TGTGCCAGCAGCCCACGACTAGCGGGAGTTTACGAGCAGTACTTC

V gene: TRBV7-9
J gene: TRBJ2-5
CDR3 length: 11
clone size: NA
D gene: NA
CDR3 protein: CASSPQETQYF
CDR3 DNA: TGTGCCAGCAGCCCTCAAGAGACCCAGTACTTC

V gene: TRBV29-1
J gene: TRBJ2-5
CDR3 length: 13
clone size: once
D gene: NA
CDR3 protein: CSVDTGIRETQYF
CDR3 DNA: TGCAGCGTTGATACCGGGATCCGAGAGACCCAGTACTTC

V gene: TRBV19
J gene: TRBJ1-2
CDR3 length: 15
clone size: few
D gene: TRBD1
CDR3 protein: CASSNNGQGATGYTF
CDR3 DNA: TGTGCCAGTAGTAACAACGGACAGGGGGCTACTGGCTACACCTTC

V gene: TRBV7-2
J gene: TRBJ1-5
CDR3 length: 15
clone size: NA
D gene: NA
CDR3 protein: CASSLMGEGNQPQHF
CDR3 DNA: TGTGCCAGCAGCTTAATGGGGGAGGGCAATCAGCCCCAGCATTTT

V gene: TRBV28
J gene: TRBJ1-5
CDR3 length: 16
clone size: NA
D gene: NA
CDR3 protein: CASSLMSPWGNQPQHF
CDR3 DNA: TGTGCCAGCAGTTTAATGAGTCCGTGGGGCAATCAGCCCCAGCATTTT

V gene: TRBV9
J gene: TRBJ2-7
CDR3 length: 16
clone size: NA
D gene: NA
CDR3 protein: CASSVAFTSPPYEQYF
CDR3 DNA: TGTGCCAGCAGCGTAGCTTTTACTAGTCCTCCGTACGAGCAGTACTTC

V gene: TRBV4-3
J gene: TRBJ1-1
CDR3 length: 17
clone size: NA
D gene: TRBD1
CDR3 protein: CASSQDDQTGWNTEAFF
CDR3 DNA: TGCGCCAGCAGCCAAGATGACCAGACAGGGTGGAACACTGAAGCTTTCTTT

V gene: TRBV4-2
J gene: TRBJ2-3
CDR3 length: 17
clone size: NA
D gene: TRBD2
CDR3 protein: CASSQDPDSGDSDTQYF
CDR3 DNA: TGTGCCAGCAGCCAAGATCCGGATAGCGGGGACTCGGATACGCAGTATTTT

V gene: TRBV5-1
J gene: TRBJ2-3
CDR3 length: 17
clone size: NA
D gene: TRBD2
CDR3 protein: CASSFSSGNTPTDTQYF
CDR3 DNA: TGCGCCAGCAGCTTTTCTAGCGGGAATACCCCCACAGATACGCAGTATTTT

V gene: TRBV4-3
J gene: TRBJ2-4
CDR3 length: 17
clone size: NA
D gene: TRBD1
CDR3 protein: CASSQDGSGGTKNIQYF
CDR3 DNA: TGCGCCAGCAGCCAAGATGGGTCAGGGGGCACCAAAAACATTCAGTACTTC

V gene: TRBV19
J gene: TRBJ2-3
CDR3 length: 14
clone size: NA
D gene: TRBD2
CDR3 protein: CASSTLAGTDTQYF
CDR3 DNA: TGTGCCAGTAGTACCCTAGCGGGCACAGATACGCAGTATTTT

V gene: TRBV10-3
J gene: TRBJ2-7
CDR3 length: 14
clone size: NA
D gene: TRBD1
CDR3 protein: CATSSGTVSDEQYF
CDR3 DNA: TGTGCCACGAGCTCTGGGACAGTCTCTGACGAGCAGTACTTC

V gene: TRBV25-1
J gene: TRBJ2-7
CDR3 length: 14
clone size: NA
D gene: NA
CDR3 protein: CASSDRGLSYEQYF
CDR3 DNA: TGTGCCAGCAGTGACCGGGGGCTCTCCTACGAGCAGTACTTC

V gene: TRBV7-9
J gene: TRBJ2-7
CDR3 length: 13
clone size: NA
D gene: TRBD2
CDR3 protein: CASRAGVSHEQYF
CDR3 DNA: TGTGCCAGCAGGGCGGGGGTCTCCCACGAGCAGTACTTC

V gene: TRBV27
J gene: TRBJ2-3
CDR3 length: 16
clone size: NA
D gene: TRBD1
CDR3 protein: CASSPYTGGLTDTQYF
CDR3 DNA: TGTGCCAGCAGTCCCTATACAGGGGGCCTCACAGATACGCAGTATTTT

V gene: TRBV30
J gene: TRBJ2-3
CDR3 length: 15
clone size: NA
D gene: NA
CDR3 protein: CAWSVGLSSTDTQYF
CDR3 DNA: TGTGCCTGGAGTGTGGGACTTTCTAGCACAGATACGCAGTATTTT

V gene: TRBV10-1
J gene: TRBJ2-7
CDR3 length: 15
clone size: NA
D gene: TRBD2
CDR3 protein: CASSVLSSGIYWQYF
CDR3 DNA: TGCGCCAGCAGTGTATTGAGTAGCGGGATATATTGGCAGTACTTC

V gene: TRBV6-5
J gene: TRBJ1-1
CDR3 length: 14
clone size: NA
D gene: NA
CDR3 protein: CASSSWGGNTEAFF
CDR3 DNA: TGTGCCAGCAGTTCCTGGGGAGGGAACACTGAAGCTTTCTTT

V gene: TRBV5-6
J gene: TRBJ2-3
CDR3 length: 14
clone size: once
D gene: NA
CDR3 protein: CASSEGLLADTQYF
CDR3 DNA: TGTGCCAGCAGCGAGGGGCTTTTGGCAGATACGCAGTATTTT

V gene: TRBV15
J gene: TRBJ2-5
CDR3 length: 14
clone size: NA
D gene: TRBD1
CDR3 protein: CATSRDRGTETQYF
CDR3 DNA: TGTGCCACCAGCCGGGACAGGGGGACAGAGACCCAGTACTTC

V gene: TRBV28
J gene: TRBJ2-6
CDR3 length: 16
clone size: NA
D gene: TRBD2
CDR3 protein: CASIGAGASGANVLTF
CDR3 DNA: TGTGCCAGCATTGGGGCGGGAGCCTCTGGGGCCAACGTCCTGACTTTC

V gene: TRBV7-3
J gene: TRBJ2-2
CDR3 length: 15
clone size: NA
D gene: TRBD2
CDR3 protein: CASSSGLAGTGELFF
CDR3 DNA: TGTGCCAGCAGCTCGGGACTAGCGGGCACCGGGGAGCTGTTTTTT

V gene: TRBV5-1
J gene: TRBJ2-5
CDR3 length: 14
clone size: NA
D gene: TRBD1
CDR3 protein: CASSFSQGGETQYF
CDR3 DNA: TGCGCCAGCAGCTTTTCACAGGGGGGTGAGACCCAGTACTTC

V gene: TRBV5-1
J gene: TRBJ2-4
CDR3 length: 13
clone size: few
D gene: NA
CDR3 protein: CASSLGDDYIQYF
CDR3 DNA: TGCGCCAGCAGCTTGGGGGACGACTACATTCAGTACTTC

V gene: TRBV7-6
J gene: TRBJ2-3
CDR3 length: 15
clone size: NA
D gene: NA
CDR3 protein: CASSLAPGSTDTQYF
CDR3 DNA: TGTGCCAGCAGCTTAGCGCCAGGGAGCACAGATACGCAGTATTTT

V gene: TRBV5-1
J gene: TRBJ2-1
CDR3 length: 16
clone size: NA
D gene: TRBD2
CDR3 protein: CASSLGSLAAYNEQFF
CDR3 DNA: TGCGCCAGCAGCTTGGGGAGTCTAGCGGCCTACAATGAGCAGTTCTTC

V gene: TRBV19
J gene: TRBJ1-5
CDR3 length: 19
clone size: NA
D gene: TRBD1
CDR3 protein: CASSPFDGQGAVGNQPQHF
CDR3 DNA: TGTGCCAGTAGTCCGTTCGACGGGCAGGGGGCGGTAGGCAATCAGCCCCAGCATTTT

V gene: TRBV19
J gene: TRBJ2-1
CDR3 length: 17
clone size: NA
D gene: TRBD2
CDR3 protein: CASSPYPTSGSGDEQFF
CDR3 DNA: TGTGCCAGTAGTCCCTACCCGACTAGCGGGAGTGGCGATGAGCAGTTCTTC

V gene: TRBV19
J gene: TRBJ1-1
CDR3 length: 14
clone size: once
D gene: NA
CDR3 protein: CASSLTTGITEAFF
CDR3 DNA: TGTGCCAGTAGTTTAACCACAGGGATCACTGAAGCTTTCTTT

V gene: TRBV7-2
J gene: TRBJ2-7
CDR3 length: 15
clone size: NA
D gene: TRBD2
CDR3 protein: CASSPIAGGTYEQYF
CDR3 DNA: TGTGCCAGCAGCCCGATAGCGGGGGGGACGTACGAGCAGTACTTC